This record looks at one TCR beta chain sequence and its context. This entry is derived from a study of regulatory T cells in long-lasting Graves disease. Time point denoted: newly diagnosed GD, antithyroid drugs for less than 3 months. With RNA extracted from PBMCs as input, the TCR library was made. Diagnosis followed American Thyroid Association guidelines for Graves' disease. The germline V and J ends were trimmed by 2 bases and 1 base, with 11 bases remaining between them. The CDR3 is 14 amino acids. The germline V gene encodes CDR1 DFQATT and CDR2 SNEGSKA (reference sequence). Investigators prepared the TCR beta libraries by applying iRepertoire HTBI primers and Arm-PCR of CDR3 regions. TCRdb fed the multiplex PCR reads into MiXCR, producing one record per CDR3 protein. The profile shows more than 350,000 distinct CDR3 sequences, approximately 15% of them singletons. In addition, the sample was reused for a study of T cells in Graves' hyperthyroidism and ophthalmopathy.

The receptor's source is a woman under 40 with Graves disease. The V call is TRBV20-1, the J call TRBJ1-1; D possibly corresponds to TRBD1 (6 bases). This material consisted of peripheral blood mononuclear cells (PBMCs), taken at new diagnosis, from a patient treated with antithyroid drugs. CDR3 protein: CSARMGGANTEAFF. In DNA, the CDR3 is TGCAGTGCTAGAATGGGGGGCGCGAACACTGAAGCTTTCTTT.